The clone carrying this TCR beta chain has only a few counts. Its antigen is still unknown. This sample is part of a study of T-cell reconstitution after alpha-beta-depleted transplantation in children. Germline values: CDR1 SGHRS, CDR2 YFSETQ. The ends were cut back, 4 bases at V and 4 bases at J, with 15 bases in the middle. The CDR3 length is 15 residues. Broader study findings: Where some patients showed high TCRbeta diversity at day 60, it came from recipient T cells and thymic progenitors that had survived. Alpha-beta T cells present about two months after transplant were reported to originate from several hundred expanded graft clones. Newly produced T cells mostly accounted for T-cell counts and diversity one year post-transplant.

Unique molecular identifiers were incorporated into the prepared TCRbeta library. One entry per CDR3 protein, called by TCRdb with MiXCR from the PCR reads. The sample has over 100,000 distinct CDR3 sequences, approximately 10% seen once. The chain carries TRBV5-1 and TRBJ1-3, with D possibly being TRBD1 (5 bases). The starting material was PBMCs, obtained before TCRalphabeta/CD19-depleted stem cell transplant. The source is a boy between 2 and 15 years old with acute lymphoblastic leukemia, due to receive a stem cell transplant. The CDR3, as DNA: TGCGCCAGCAGCCCTGAGCCAGGGTCCGGAAACACCATATATTTT. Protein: CASSPEPGSGNTIYF.